This entry concerns a single TCR beta chain. Its antigen is not identified. These data belong to a study of graft-versus-host responses after intestinal transplantation. The repertoire was sequenced with immunoSEQ multiplex PCR; TCRdb's copy has only in-frame clones and lacks some. The sample yields 85,000 to 100,000 clones, 92% seen once. Germline CDR1 and CDR2: MNHEY and SMNVEV (reference sequence). Trimming left V 0 bases short and J 7 bases short, with 7 bases between. The CDR3 is 12 amino acids. This chain uses TRBV27 with TRBJ2-7; possibly TRBD2 for D (5 bases). Sequencing was performed on unstimulated CD8+ T cells sorted from spleen or lymph node cells, taken before transplant. The source of this sequence is a human donor who was the organ donor for an intestinal transplant. The CDR3 nucleotides are TGTGCCAGCAGTTTATCCCCGGGGGAGCAGTACTTC. Its protein is CASSLSPGEQYF.